This is a list of T cell receptor beta chains from one sample in a study of type 1 regulatory T cells. TCRdb passed the reads through MiXCR, listing each CDR3 protein once. This table has 6,000 to 7,500 distinct CDR3 sequences, more than 30% appearing once. No antigen has been identified for these receptors. Sequences were obtained from cultured type 1 regulatory T (Tr1) cells, either the whole culture or a sorted fraction (not recorded which). The receptors shown here come from a human donor in good health. The CDR3 runs from the conserved cysteine through the conserved F or W. A D gene is named only where the DNA matches it firmly. Expanded clones are given a class, and other clones once, few, many or no size at all.

v_gene	d_gene	abundance	j_gene	CDR3aa	CDR3nt
TRBV7-2	TRBD2	.	TRBJ2-2	CASSGTIPPGELFF	TGTGCCAGCAGCGGGACTATCCCCCCCGGGGAGCTGTTTTTT
TRBV7-8	.	.	TRBJ2-2	CASSLGLVSGELFF	TGTGCCAGCAGCTTAGGACTAGTAAGCGGGGAGCTGTTTTTT
TRBV6-5	TRBD1	.	TRBJ2-7	CASRPRRQGISYEQYF	TGTGCCAGCAGACCTCGGAGACAGGGGATCTCCTACGAGCAGTACTTC
TRBV12-3/TRBV12-4	TRBD2	.	TRBJ2-2	CASSKLAGDGGELFF	TGTGCCAGCAGTAAACTAGCGGGGGATGGCGGGGAGCTGTTTTTT
TRBV6-5	.	many	TRBJ1-2	CASSYSGRDYGYTF	TGTGCCAGCAGTTACTCTGGCAGGGACTATGGCTACACCTTC
TRBV5-1	.	.	TRBJ2-1	CASSFFVGTTNEQFF	TGCGCCAGCAGCTTCTTTGTAGGGACGACAAATGAGCAGTTCTTC
TRBV18	TRBD2	.	TRBJ2-7	CASSELAASYEQYF	TGTGCCAGCTCAGAACTAGCGGCCAGCTACGAGCAGTACTTC
TRBV6-2/TRBV6-3	TRBD1	.	TRBJ1-2	CASSWGTGPYGYTF	TGTGCCAGCAGTTGGGGGACAGGCCCCTATGGCTACACCTTC
TRBV12-3/TRBV12-4	.	.	TRBJ2-3	CASSLGSSTDTQYF	TGTGCCAGCAGTTTGGGGTCTAGCACAGATACGCAGTATTTT
TRBV28	.	medium-sized	TRBJ1-1	CASSLDFVRDTEAFF	TGTGCCAGCAGTTTAGATTTTGTCAGGGACACTGAAGCTTTCTTT
TRBV24-1	TRBD2	medium-sized	TRBJ2-1	CATSDPRLAVNNEQFF	TGTGCCACCAGTGACCCTCGACTAGCGGTCAACAATGAGCAGTTCTTC
TRBV27	TRBD2	few	TRBJ2-7	CASSLVAGVYEQYF	TGTGCCAGCAGTTTAGTAGCGGGAGTTTACGAGCAGTACTTC
TRBV10-3	TRBD2	.	TRBJ2-7	CAIAAGGGSSEQYF	TGTGCCATCGCGGCGGGAGGGGGAAGCTCCGAGCAGTACTTC
TRBV5-5	.	.	TRBJ1-1	CASSSFGALNTEAFF	TGTGCCAGCAGCTCCTTTGGCGCTTTGAACACTGAAGCTTTCTTT
TRBV28	.	.	TRBJ2-3	CASSSNDRYF	TGTGCCAGCAGCAGCAACGATCGGTATTTT
TRBV18	TRBD1	few	TRBJ2-3	CASSSLAQGADTQYF	TGTGCCAGCTCATCTCTGGCGCAGGGGGCAGATACGCAGTATTTT
TRBV28	.	.	TRBJ2-7	CASSLLIAEQYF	TGTGCCAGCAGTCTGCTAATAGCCGAGCAGTACTTC
TRBV28	.	once	TRBJ2-7	CASSPPPVYEQYF	TGTGCCAGCAGCCCCCCGCCTGTCTACGAGCAGTACTTC
TRBV7-9	.	.	TRBJ1-4	CASSLAVSGAHGNEKLFF	TGTGCCAGCAGCTTAGCGGTTTCGGGGGCCCATGGTAATGAAAAACTGTTTTTT
TRBV2	.	medium-sized	TRBJ2-2	CASRRGGANTGELFF	TGTGCCAGCAGGCGGGGAGGCGCGAACACCGGGGAGCTGTTTTTT
TRBV10-3	TRBD1	.	TRBJ1-3	CAITQGNGNTIYF	TGTGCCATCACACAGGGGAACGGAAACACCATATATTTT
TRBV7-6	.	medium-sized	TRBJ2-5	CASSFLFGETQYF	TGTGCCAGCAGCTTTCTATTTGGAGAGACCCAGTACTTC
TRBV18	TRBD2	few	TRBJ2-1	CASSPLGRTSGSGNEQFF	TGTGCCAGCTCACCATTAGGGCGGACTAGCGGGAGCGGCAATGAGCAGTTCTTC
TRBV11-3	.	few	TRBJ1-6	CASSLGPGASSPLHF	TGTGCCAGCAGCTTAGGACCAGGGGCCTCTTCACCCCTCCACTTT
TRBV3-1	TRBD2	.	TRBJ2-1	CASSQITGTSGRGEQFF	TGTGCCAGCAGCCAGATAACCGGGACTAGCGGGAGAGGTGAGCAGTTCTTC
TRBV5-1	.	many	TRBJ1-1	CASSREGQRQVDTEAFF	TGCGCCAGCAGCAGGGAGGGGCAGCGCCAGGTGGACACTGAAGCTTTCTTT
TRBV7-8	TRBD1	few	TRBJ2-5	CASSPGTGGLEETQYF	TGTGCCAGCAGCCCCGGGACAGGGGGCCTAGAAGAGACCCAGTACTTC
TRBV20-1	.	few	TRBJ2-3	CSAMRSGLAGDTQYF	TGCAGTGCTATGCGTTCCGGTCTCGCTGGAGATACGCAGTATTTT
TRBV20-1	.	few	TRBJ2-7	CSARSPPRYEQYF	TGCAGTGCTCGAAGCCCTCCCCGCTACGAGCAGTACTTC
TRBV18	TRBD1	.	TRBJ1-1	CASSPLGQGAGVNTEAFF	TGTGCCAGCTCACCACTAGGACAGGGGGCAGGAGTGAACACTGAAGCTTTCTTT
TRBV12-3/TRBV12-4	TRBD2	medium-sized	TRBJ2-7	CASGPSGPAYEQYF	TGTGCCAGCGGTCCTAGCGGGCCCGCCTACGAGCAGTACTTC
TRBV10-3	.	few	TRBJ2-3	CAITSSPVDTQYF	TGTGCCATCACTAGCTCTCCGGTTGATACGCAGTATTTT
TRBV6-5	TRBD1	few	TRBJ2-7	CASRPGQGFPGSYEQYF	TGTGCCAGCAGGCCGGGACAGGGGTTTCCTGGCTCCTACGAGCAGTACTTC
TRBV19	.	.	TRBJ1-1	CATEGVNTEAFF	TGTGCCACCGAGGGGGTGAACACTGAAGCTTTCTTT
TRBV5-1	TRBD2	.	TRBJ2-3	CASSEGGRVGDTQYF	TGCGCCAGCAGTGAAGGCGGGAGAGTTGGAGATACGCAGTATTTT
TRBV7-9	TRBD1	few	TRBJ2-5	CASRDTGTGDTQYF	TGTGCCAGCAGAGATACCGGGACAGGGGATACCCAGTACTTC
TRBV5-1	.	.	TRBJ2-7	CASSLVGGSGYEQYF	TGCGCCAGCAGCTTGGTCGGTGGGAGTGGGTACGAGCAGTACTTC
TRBV18	TRBD2	.	TRBJ2-5	CASSPPGGFQETQYF	TGTGCCAGCTCACCACCGGGGGGGTTCCAAGAGACCCAGTACTTC
TRBV2	.	.	TRBJ2-3	CASSLAGTSTDTQYF	TGTGCCAGCAGTTTGGCCGGGACGAGCACAGATACGCAGTATTTT
TRBV9	.	few	TRBJ2-3	CASSVGGISTDTQYF	TGTGCCAGCAGCGTAGGTGGGATTAGCACAGATACGCAGTATTTT
TRBV2	.	once	TRBJ1-5	CASSGDQPQHF	TGTGCCAGCAGTGGCGATCAGCCCCAGCATTTT
TRBV30	.	.	TRBJ2-1	CAWSSRRGLMFF	TGTGCCTGGAGCAGTCGACGCGGGCTGATGTTCTTC
TRBV18	TRBD2	many	TRBJ2-4	CASSPGLAAGDIQYF	TGTGCCAGCTCACCTGGACTAGCGGCGGGGGACATTCAGTACTTC
TRBV6-5	TRBD2	.	TRBJ2-1	CASRSSTSGSLNEQFF	TGTGCCAGCAGATCCTCAACTAGCGGGAGCTTAAATGAGCAGTTCTTC
TRBV2	TRBD2	few	TRBJ2-2	CASINGRAAGELFF	TGTGCCAGCATCAACGGGAGGGCAGCCGGGGAGCTGTTTTTT
TRBV7-2	.	medium-sized	TRBJ2-7	CASGREYHSYEQYF	TGTGCCAGCGGCCGGGAGTACCACTCCTACGAGCAGTACTTC
TRBV5-1	TRBD1	once	TRBJ2-5	CASSPGTVEPQYF	TGCGCCAGCAGCCCCGGGACAGTAGAGCCCCAGTACTTC
TRBV20-1	.	.	TRBJ2-3	CSARDATPDTQYF	TGCAGTGCTAGAGATGCCACCCCAGATACGCAGTATTTT
TRBV5-4	TRBD2	.	TRBJ2-5	CASSLTSGDQETQYF	TGTGCCAGCAGTCTGACTAGCGGGGACCAAGAGACCCAGTACTTC
TRBV7-3	TRBD2	few	TRBJ2-1	CASSSSSGGNEQFF	TGTGCCAGCAGCTCCTCTAGCGGGGGAAATGAGCAGTTCTTC
TRBV18	TRBD1	.	TRBJ2-1	CASSDGTGRAGEQFF	TGTGCCAGCTCGGACGGGACAGGGAGGGCTGGTGAGCAGTTCTTC
TRBV20-1	.	medium-sized	TRBJ2-3	CSATGASGVTDTQYF	TGCAGTGCGACTGGGGCGAGTGGGGTCACAGATACGCAGTATTTT
TRBV30	TRBD1	medium-sized	TRBJ1-5	CAWSAGTVNNQPQHF	TGTGCCTGGAGTGCCGGGACAGTTAACAATCAGCCCCAGCATTTT
TRBV7-2	.	few	TRBJ1-6	CASSSRQIANSPLHF	TGTGCCAGCAGCTCCCGACAGATTGCTAATTCACCCCTCCACTTT
TRBV20-1	.	.	TRBJ1-5	CSARDRRWPEGPQHF	TGCAGTGCTAGAGATCGAAGGTGGCCCGAGGGGCCCCAGCATTTT
TRBV4-3	TRBD2	.	TRBJ2-3	CASSQARLAGGGDTQYF	TGCGCCAGCAGCCAAGCTAGGCTAGCGGGAGGAGGAGATACGCAGTATTTT